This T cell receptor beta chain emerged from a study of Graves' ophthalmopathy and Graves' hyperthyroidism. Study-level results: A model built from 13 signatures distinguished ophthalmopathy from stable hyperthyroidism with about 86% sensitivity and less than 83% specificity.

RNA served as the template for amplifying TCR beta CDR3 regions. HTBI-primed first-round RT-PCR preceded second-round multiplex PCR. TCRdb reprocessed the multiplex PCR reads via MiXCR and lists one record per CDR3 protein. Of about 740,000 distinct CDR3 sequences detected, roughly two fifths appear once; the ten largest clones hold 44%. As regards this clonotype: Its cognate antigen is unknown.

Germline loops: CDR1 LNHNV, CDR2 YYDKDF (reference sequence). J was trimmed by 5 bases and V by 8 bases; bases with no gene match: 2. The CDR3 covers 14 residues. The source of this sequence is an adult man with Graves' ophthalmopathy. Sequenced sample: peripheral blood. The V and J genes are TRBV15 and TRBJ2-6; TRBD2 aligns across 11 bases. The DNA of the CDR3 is TGTGCCACCGCGACTAGCGGGAGGGCCAACGTCCTGACTTTC. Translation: CATATSGRANVLTF.